Given below is one TCR beta chain in context. Terminally differentiated effector memory CD45RA+ cells were excluded from the naive CD8 cells, which were CD45RO-negative and positively selected for CCR7. This record comes from a study of shared clonotypes between healthy human individuals. The assay was immunoSEQ multiplex PCR, and TCRdb's table has in-frame clones only and misses some. Counted here are under 2,000,000 clones, around 96% occurring once; the ten biggest clones make up under 1.5%. The CDR3 extends over 16 amino acids. Germline V gene data show CDR1 as SGHVS and CDR2 as FQNEAQ. The trim removed 5 bases at V and 1 base at J, leaving 6 bases unmatched.

The rearrangement links TRBV7-8 to TRBJ2-3, with 10 positions matching TRBD2. The source is a man aged 18 to 30 in good health. Material for sequencing was naive CD8+ T cells sorted from blood. The chain's CDR3 is CASSPSGGRGTDTQYF. The CDR3 coding sequence is TGTGCCAGCAGCCCTAGCGGGGGTCGGGGCACAGATACGCAGTATTTT.